A selection of T cell receptor beta chains follows, all from one sample in a study of blood T cell repertoires in COVID-19. Here immunoSEQ multiplex PCR was the method, and the copy in TCRdb shows in-frame clones only, minus some. The sample lists around 60,000 clones, about three quarters occurring once. Material: peripheral blood. Source of these receptors: a man aged 30 to 39 with COVID-19, enrolled during active disease. CDR3s include the opening cysteine and the closing phenylalanine or tryptophan. The D gene is left open where the match is weak. Expanded clones are given a class, and other clones once, few, many or no size at all.

TRBV19	few	TRBD1	TRBJ1-2	TGTGCCAGTAGATCCGGGACAGGGGGCGACTATGGCTACACCTTC	CASRSGTGGDYGYTF
TRBV6-5	-	TRBD1	TRBJ2-7	TGTGCCAGCAGTCGGACAGGGGCCTACGAGCAGTACTTC	CASSRTGAYEQYF
TRBV10-3	-	TRBD2	TRBJ2-2	TGTGCCATCATGGCGGGAGCCGGGGAGCTGTTTTTT	CAIMAGAGELFF
TRBV28	-	-	TRBJ2-7	TGTGCCAGCAGTTTGTTAGGAGGGAGCTCCTACGAGCAGTACTTC	CASSLLGGSSYEQYF
TRBV27	-	TRBD1	TRBJ2-7	TGTGCCAGCAGTTCTTACAGGGGGTCTCACGAGCAGTACTTC	CASSSYRGSHEQYF
TRBV27	-	TRBD1	TRBJ2-1	TGTGCCAGCAGTTTCGACAGGGGATCCTACAATGAGCAGTTCTTC	CASSFDRGSYNEQFF
TRBV28	-	TRBD1	TRBJ2-5	TGTGCCAGCAGTACGGGACAGGCCAAAGAGACCCAGTACTTC	CASSTGQAKETQYF
TRBV7-2	-	TRBD2	TRBJ2-7	TGTGCCAGCAGCCTGACTAGCGGGGACTCCTACGAGCAGTACTTC	CASSLTSGDSYEQYF
TRBV11-3	-	TRBD1	TRBJ1-4	TGTGCCAGCAGCACCCGCGGGACAGGGATGAAAATGTTTTTT	CASSTRGTGMKMFF
TRBV2	-	TRBD2	TRBJ2-5	TGTGCCAGCAGTCCGGGACTACTCCAAGAGACCCAGTACTTC	CASSPGLLQETQYF
TRBV2	-	TRBD2	TRBJ2-3	TGTGCCAGCCGCCTCCCGGCACTAGCGGGGGGCCTGGACACAGATACGCAGTATTTT	CASRLPALAGGLDTDTQYF
TRBV2	few	TRBD1	TRBJ1-6	TGTGCCAGCAGCCAAAGGGGGACAGTTGGAAATTCACCCCTCCACTTT	CASSQRGTVGNSPLHF
TRBV6-5	few	-	TRBJ1-2	TGTGCCAGCACTGGTCTACAGTATGGCTACACCTTC	CASTGLQYGYTF
TRBV2	-	-	TRBJ2-7	TGTGCCAGCAGTCAGGAGCTCAGGGGGGTTAGGTACGAGCAGTACTTC	CASSQELRGVRYEQYF
TRBV5-1	-	TRBD1	TRBJ2-2	TGCGCCAGCAGCATAGGGACAGTGAACACCGGGGAGCTGTTTTTT	CASSIGTVNTGELFF
TRBV6-5	-	TRBD2	TRBJ2-5	TGTGCCAGCAGTAATAGCGGGGGAGCAGAGACCCAGTACTTC	CASSNSGGAETQYF
TRBV27	-	-	TRBJ2-1	TGTGCCAGCAGTCGAGGGACATCGGTCAATGAGCAGTTCTTC	CASSRGTSVNEQFF
TRBV14	-	-	TRBJ2-5	TGTGCCAGCAGCCCCTATCCCCTAGTTCGAGAGACCCAGTACTTC	CASSPYPLVRETQYF
TRBV5-6	few	-	TRBJ2-7	TGTGCCAGCAGCTTGGGGGGGCTTCGCTCCTACGAGCAGTACTTC	CASSLGGLRSYEQYF
TRBV6-1	-	-	TRBJ1-5	TGTGCCAGCAGTGTATCCCCGACACAAACTAGCAATCAGCCCCAGCATTTT	CASSVSPTQTSNQPQHF
TRBV4-1	-	TRBD1	TRBJ1-2	TGCGCCAGCAGGGTTCCAGGGGGCAACTATGGCTACACCTTC	CASRVPGGNYGYTF
TRBV20-1	-	TRBD2	TRBJ2-1	TGCAGTGCTAGTATCGGACTAGCGGACAATGAGCAGTTCTTC	CSASIGLADNEQFF
TRBV19	-	TRBD1	TRBJ1-5	TGTGCCAGTAGTATTCGGACAGGGGGCCAGCCCCAGCATTTT	CASSIRTGGQPQHF
TRBV28	-	-	TRBJ1-5	TGTGCCAGCAGTCCGCGGGACCGCTTGTATCAGCCCCAGCATTTT	CASSPRDRLYQPQHF
TRBV14	-	-	TRBJ2-4	TGTGCCAGCAGCCAAGTACCGGGAGCCAAAAACATTCAGTACTTC	CASSQVPGAKNIQYF
TRBV30	once	-	TRBJ2-2	TGTGCCTGGAGTCCCCAGGCCCTAGCGACCGGGGAGCTGTTTTTT	CAWSPQALATGELFF
TRBV3-1/TRBV3-2	-	TRBD2	TRBJ2-3	TGTGCCAGCAGCCAAGAAAAACTAGCGGAAGATACGCAGTATTTT	CASSQEKLAEDTQYF
TRBV11-3	-	-	TRBJ2-5	TGTGCCAGCAGTCTCGGAGGAAGAGAGACCCAGTACTTC	CASSLGGRETQYF
TRBV6-1	-	-	TRBJ1-2	TGTGCCAGCAGTGAAATGGAGACTTATTCTGGCTACACCTTC	CASSEMETYSGYTF
TRBV11-2	once	TRBD2	TRBJ2-7	TGTGCCAGCAGCACGGGACTAACCCCCTACGAGCAGTACTTC	CASSTGLTPYEQYF
TRBV11-3	-	-	TRBJ2-7	TGTGCCAGCAGCTTATCCGGAGGGCAGTACTTC	CASSLSGGQYF